The entry below describes one T cell receptor (beta chain). This sample is part of a study of blood T cell repertoires in COVID-19. Study-wide context: Specimens from acute and convalescent COVID-19 originated in the United States, Italy and Spain. The cDNA or gDNA used as material had been derived from T cells, B-cell-depleted T cells, or PBMCs.

Trimming cost V 4 bases and J 0 bases, with 19 bases left between them. Germline V lookup: CDR1 SQVTM, CDR2 ANQGSEA. CDR3 length: 16 residues. The authors' processing: Cell counts per sample came from amplifying reference gene primers. TCRdb's table, derived via immunoSEQ multiplex PCR, lists solely in-frame clones and lacks some. That table gives V, J and clone size, and the DNA gave D and trimming. This table has around 100,000 clones, 70% to 90% appearing once. The V call is TRBV29-1, the J call TRBJ2-7; D is possibly TRBD2 (6 bases). Material: peripheral blood. The source is a man between 45 and 60 years old with active COVID-19. CDR3 sequence: CSVGGGGGALSYEQYF. CDR3 bases: TGCAGCGTTGGAGGAGGTGGCGGGGCCCTCTCCTACGAGCAGTACTTC.